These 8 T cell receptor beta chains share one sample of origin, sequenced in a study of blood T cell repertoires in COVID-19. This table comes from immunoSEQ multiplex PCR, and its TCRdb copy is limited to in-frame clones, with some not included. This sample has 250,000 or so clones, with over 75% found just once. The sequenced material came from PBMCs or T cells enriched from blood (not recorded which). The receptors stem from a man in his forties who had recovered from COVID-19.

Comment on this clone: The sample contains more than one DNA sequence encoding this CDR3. CDR3 amino acids: CASSLQGGHGYTF. In DNA form, the CDR3 reads TGTGCCAGCAGCTTACAAGGGGGACATGGCTACACCTTC. The rearrangement uses TRBV7-3 and TRBJ1-2, with D tentatively TRBD1 (6 bases). V dropped 2 bases and J dropped 6 bases, with 10 bases sitting between them. Per the germline V gene, CDR1 is SGHTA and CDR2 is FQGTGA. The CDR3 extends over 13 amino acids.

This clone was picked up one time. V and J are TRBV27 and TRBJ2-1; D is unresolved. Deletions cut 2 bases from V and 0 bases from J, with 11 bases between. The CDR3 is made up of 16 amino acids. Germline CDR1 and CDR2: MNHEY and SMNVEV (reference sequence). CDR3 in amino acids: CASSLRISSSYNEQFF. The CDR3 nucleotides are TGTGCCAGCAGTTTACGAATCTCGAGCTCCTACAATGAGCAGTTCTTC.

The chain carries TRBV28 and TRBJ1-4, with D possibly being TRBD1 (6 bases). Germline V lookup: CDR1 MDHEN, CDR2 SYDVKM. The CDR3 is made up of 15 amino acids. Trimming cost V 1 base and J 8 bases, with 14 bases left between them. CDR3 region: CASSLSGRGTEKLFF. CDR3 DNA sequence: TGTGCCAGCAGTTTATCAGGCAGGGGAACCGAAAAACTGTTTTTT.

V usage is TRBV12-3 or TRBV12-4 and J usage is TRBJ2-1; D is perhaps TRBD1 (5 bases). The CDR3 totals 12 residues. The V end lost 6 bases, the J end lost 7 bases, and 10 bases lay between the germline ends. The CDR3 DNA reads TGTGCCAGCAGAGAGACAGAAAATGAGCAGTTCTTC. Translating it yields CASRETENEQFF.

In DNA form, the CDR3 reads TGTGCCAGCAGCTTGGGGACAGGGGGCCCCCTAAAGCAGTTCTTC. This codes for CASSLGTGGPLKQFF. The V and J genes are TRBV3-1 (or the pseudogene TRBV3-2) and TRBJ2-1; 12 positions match TRBD1. With 5 bases clipped from V and 11 bases from J, the junction kept 10 bases outside the gene matches. In germline, CDR1 is LGHDT, CDR2 YNNKEL (reference sequence). The CDR3 covers 15 residues.

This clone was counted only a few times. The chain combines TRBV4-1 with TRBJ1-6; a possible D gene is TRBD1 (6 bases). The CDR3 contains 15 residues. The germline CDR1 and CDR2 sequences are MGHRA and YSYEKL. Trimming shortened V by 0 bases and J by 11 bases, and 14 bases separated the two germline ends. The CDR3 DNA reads TGCGCCAGCAGCCAAGAGGTAGGACAGTGGACACCCCTCCACTTT. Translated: CASSQEVGQWTPLHF.

Here the CDR3 DNA reads TGTGCCAGCAGCCCAGGACGGGAGTGGGCTAATGAAAAACTGTTTTTT. Protein product: CASSPGREWANEKLFF. The gene calls are TRBV11-2 and TRBJ1-4, with D unresolved. The germline CDR1 and CDR2 sequences are SGHAT and FQNNGV. This CDR3 contains 16 residues. The V end was cut by 5 bases, the J end by 3 bases, with 16 bases between.

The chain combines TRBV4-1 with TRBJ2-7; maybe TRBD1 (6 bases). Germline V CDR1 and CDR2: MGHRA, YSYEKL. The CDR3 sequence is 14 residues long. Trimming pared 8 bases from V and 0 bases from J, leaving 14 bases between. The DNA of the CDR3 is TGCGCCAGCCGTCCTACAGGGTTCTCCTACGAGCAGTACTTC. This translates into CASRPTGFSYEQYF.